This is a list of T cell receptor beta chains from one sample in a study of blood T cell repertoires in COVID-19. Some clones are missing from TCRdb's copy, which holds only in-frame ones; the method was immunoSEQ multiplex PCR. The profile shows under 200,000 clones, 65% to 85% of them singletons. The material sequenced was peripheral blood. Receptors were obtained from a woman older than 75 with active or convalescent COVID-19. The CDR3 runs from the conserved cysteine through the conserved F or W. Fields, in order: D gene, V gene, J gene, clone size, CDR3 DNA, CDR3 protein. A D gene is named only where the DNA matches it firmly. Expanded clones are given a class, and other clones once, few, many or no size at all.

D: TRBD1
V: TRBV13
J: TRBJ2-7
size: .
DNA: TGTGCCAGCAGGAAACAGGGGGCGGGTGACGAGCAGTACTTC
CDR3: CASRKQGAGDEQYF

D: TRBD1
V: TRBV5-1
J: TRBJ1-4
size: once
DNA: TGCGCCAGCAGCTTGATTGGGACAGGGGTGGGAACTAATGAAAAACTGTTTTTT
CDR3: CASSLIGTGVGTNEKLFF

D: TRBD1
V: TRBV2
J: TRBJ1-2
size: .
DNA: TGTGCCAGCAGTGAAATATACTCGGAACAGGGGGCTCTTCCTGGCTACACCTTC
CDR3: CASSEIYSEQGALPGYTF

D: .
V: TRBV10-1
J: TRBJ1-3
size: .
DNA: TGCGCCAGCAGCCCGGGAACTGGAAACACCATATATTTT
CDR3: CASSPGTGNTIYF

D: .
V: TRBV6-5
J: TRBJ1-2
size: .
DNA: TGTGCCAGCAGTTACGGGGGGACCTACCACTATGGCTACACCTTC
CDR3: CASSYGGTYHYGYTF

D: .
V: TRBV3-1/TRBV3-2
J: TRBJ1-1
size: .
DNA: TGTGCCAGCAGCCAAGACAGGGAAGCTTTCTTT
CDR3: CASSQDREAFF

D: .
V: TRBV7-8
J: TRBJ1-1
size: .
DNA: TGTGCCAGCAGCCTTCTCACTGAAGCTTTCTTT
CDR3: CASSLLTEAFF

D: TRBD1
V: TRBV12-5
J: TRBJ1-1
size: .
DNA: TGTGCTAGTGCCGCTCCCCAGGGGGCGGTGAACACTGAAGCTTTCTTT
CDR3: CASAAPQGAVNTEAFF

D: TRBD2
V: TRBV24-1
J: TRBJ2-5
size: .
DNA: TGTGCCACCAGTGACCGGATAGCGGGGGAAGAGACCCAGTACTTC
CDR3: CATSDRIAGEETQYF

D: TRBD2
V: TRBV19
J: TRBJ2-1
size: .
DNA: TGTGCCAGTAGCCCTAGCGGGTTTCTCAATGAGCAGTTCTTC
CDR3: CASSPSGFLNEQFF

D: .
V: TRBV11-2
J: TRBJ2-5
size: .
DNA: TGTGCCAGCAGCTTAGTCTCGAGGGAGACCCAGTACTTC
CDR3: CASSLVSRETQYF

D: .
V: TRBV19
J: TRBJ1-5
size: .
DNA: TGTGCCAGTAGTATAGCGGGGGGGGCACAGCCCCAGCATTTT
CDR3: CASSIAGGAQPQHF

D: .
V: TRBV3-1/TRBV3-2
J: TRBJ2-7
size: .
DNA: TGTGCCAGCAGCCAATTCCCTGGGCAGTACGAGCAGTACTTC
CDR3: CASSQFPGQYEQYF

D: .
V: TRBV5-3
J: TRBJ2-3
size: .
DNA: TGTGCCAGAAGCCGTTGTCGGGTGAGCACAGATACGCAGTATTTT
CDR3: CARSRCRVSTDTQYF

D: TRBD1
V: TRBV5-6
J: TRBJ1-2
size: .
DNA: TGTGCCAGCAGCTTCGGGACAGACTATGGCTACACCTTC
CDR3: CASSFGTDYGYTF

D: TRBD1
V: TRBV19
J: TRBJ2-5
size: .
DNA: TGTGCCAGTAGTCAGGGGGACAGGGCCCAAGAGACCCAGTACTTC
CDR3: CASSQGDRAQETQYF

D: TRBD1
V: TRBV19
J: TRBJ1-5
size: .
DNA: TGTGCCAGTAGTACCTCCGGGACAGGGCTCTATAGCAATCAGCCCCAGCATTTT
CDR3: CASSTSGTGLYSNQPQHF

D: TRBD2
V: TRBV27
J: TRBJ2-1
size: .
DNA: TGTGCCAGCAGTTTATCGCGGGGGGAGCAGTTCTTC
CDR3: CASSLSRGEQFF

D: TRBD1
V: TRBV27
J: TRBJ2-1
size: .
DNA: TGTGCCAGCAGCCCCCCGGGACAGGGGGACAATGAGCAGTTCTTC
CDR3: CASSPPGQGDNEQFF

D: .
V: TRBV5-1
J: TRBJ2-7
size: .
DNA: TGCGCCAGCAGCTCCGGGAGTAACCGTCACGAGCAGTACTTC
CDR3: CASSSGSNRHEQYF

D: .
V: TRBV6-5
J: TRBJ1-1
size: .
DNA: TGTGCCAGCAGTAAACAGGGTACGACTGAAGCTTTCTTT
CDR3: CASSKQGTTEAFF

D: .
V: TRBV19
J: TRBJ2-3
size: .
DNA: TGTGCCAGTACCCCTCCCGGGTCGGATACGCAGTATTTT
CDR3: CASTPPGSDTQYF

D: .
V: TRBV10-2
J: TRBJ1-4
size: .
DNA: TGCGCCAGCAGTGAGTGGCCTAATGAAAAACTGTTTTTT
CDR3: CASSEWPNEKLFF

D: .
V: TRBV19
J: TRBJ1-1
size: .
DNA: TGTGCCAGTAGTATAGGGGCCCCCACTGAAGCTTTCTTT
CDR3: CASSIGAPTEAFF

D: .
V: TRBV6-2/TRBV6-3
J: TRBJ2-7
size: .
DNA: TGTGCCAGCAGTTATGGGCTCCGGTTAGGGGGCGAGCAGTACTTC
CDR3: CASSYGLRLGGEQYF

D: .
V: TRBV12-3/TRBV12-4
J: TRBJ2-7
size: .
DNA: TGTGCCAGCAGTATTAGAGATAAATACGAGCAGTACTTC
CDR3: CASSIRDKYEQYF

D: TRBD1
V: TRBV29-1
J: TRBJ1-5
size: .
DNA: TGCAGCGTTTCCCCTGGATTAAGGGACAGGATAGGGAATGGGGAGAATCAGCCCCAGCATTTT
CDR3: CSVSPGLRDRIGNGENQPQHF

D: TRBD1
V: TRBV6-5
J: TRBJ1-6
size: .
DNA: TGTGCCAGCAGCAGGACAGGGGATAATTCACCCCTCCACTTT
CDR3: CASSRTGDNSPLHF

D: .
V: TRBV30
J: TRBJ1-1
size: .
DNA: TGTGCCTGGACCTTAGGTGGGGCCTCCGGAGCTTTCTTT
CDR3: CAWTLGGASGAFF

D: .
V: TRBV6-2/TRBV6-3
J: TRBJ1-2
size: .
DNA: TGTGCCAGCAGTTCCGTGTTTGGCTACACCTTC
CDR3: CASSSVFGYTF

D: TRBD1
V: TRBV2
J: TRBJ1-2
size: .
DNA: TGTGCCAGCACCCTAAGAGGGGACAGGGGTGATGGCTACACCTTC
CDR3: CASTLRGDRGDGYTF

D: .
V: TRBV11-3
J: TRBJ1-4
size: once
DNA: TGTGCCAGCGCCCGGGGGTCCGAAAAACTGTTTTTT
CDR3: CASARGSEKLFF

D: TRBD1
V: TRBV9
J: TRBJ1-3
size: .
DNA: TGTGCCAGCAGCTACCAGGGGGACTCTGGAAACACCATATATTTT
CDR3: CASSYQGDSGNTIYF

D: .
V: TRBV10-2
J: TRBJ2-1
size: .
DNA: TGCGCCAGCAGTGGAGGGTCACCCAATGAGCAGTTCTTC
CDR3: CASSGGSPNEQFF

D: .
V: TRBV3-1/TRBV3-2
J: TRBJ1-1
size: .
DNA: TGTGCCAGCAGCCAGCGACAGGACAGAGGCACTGAAGCTTTCTTT
CDR3: CASSQRQDRGTEAFF

D: TRBD1
V: TRBV19
J: TRBJ2-7
size: .
DNA: TGTGCCAGTAGTCAACAGACAGGGTCGGGCGAGCAGTACTTC
CDR3: CASSQQTGSGEQYF

D: TRBD2
V: TRBV6-2/TRBV6-3
J: TRBJ2-7
size: .
DNA: TGTGCCAGCAGTTACCGACTAGCGGGACCCTACGAGCAGTACTTC
CDR3: CASSYRLAGPYEQYF

D: TRBD1
V: TRBV2
J: TRBJ2-5
size: once
DNA: TGTGCCAGCAGGTTAACAGGGGGCGCGGAGACCCAGTACTTC
CDR3: CASRLTGGAETQYF

D: .
V: TRBV27
J: TRBJ1-2
size: .
DNA: TGTGCCAGCAGTCGACAGGCCGCCGTCGGCTACACCTTC
CDR3: CASSRQAAVGYTF

D: .
V: TRBV3-1/TRBV3-2
J: TRBJ1-5
size: .
DNA: TGTGCCAGCAGCCAAGAAAGTAAAGGAGGGAATCAGCCCCAGCATTTT
CDR3: CASSQESKGGNQPQHF

D: .
V: TRBV7-3
J: TRBJ1-1
size: .
DNA: TGTGCCAGCAGCCCATCCGCGATGAACACTGAAGCTTTCTTT
CDR3: CASSPSAMNTEAFF

D: .
V: TRBV5-1
J: TRBJ2-1
size: .
DNA: TGCGCCAGCAGCTCGCTGGGGGCGACAGCCGATGAGCAGTTCTTC
CDR3: CASSSLGATADEQFF

D: TRBD1
V: TRBV5-1
J: TRBJ2-3
size: .
DNA: TGCGCCAGCAGCACCGTACCGGGACAGGGGAGCACAGATACGCAGTATTTT
CDR3: CASSTVPGQGSTDTQYF

D: .
V: TRBV6-5
J: TRBJ1-6
size: .
DNA: TGTGCCACCCGACAGAGTCTTAATTCACCCCTCCACTTT
CDR3: CATRQSLNSPLHF

D: .
V: TRBV19
J: TRBJ2-1
size: .
DNA: TGTGCCAGTAGTGACCGGGGTGTTGCGAGGACCTACAATGAGCAGTTCTTC
CDR3: CASSDRGVARTYNEQFF

D: TRBD1
V: TRBV4-1
J: TRBJ2-2
size: .
DNA: TGCGCCAGCAGCCCCGGACAGGGTCGGGACACCGGGGAGCTGTTTTTT
CDR3: CASSPGQGRDTGELFF

D: TRBD2
V: TRBV7-6
J: TRBJ2-1
size: few
DNA: TGTGCCAGCAGCTTAGTATCGGGGGGGGTAGGATCCTACAATGAGCAGTTCTTC
CDR3: CASSLVSGGVGSYNEQFF

D: TRBD1
V: TRBV5-8
J: TRBJ1-2
size: .
DNA: TGTGCCAGCAGCCAGGACAGGGGGATTGGCTATGGCTACACCTTC
CDR3: CASSQDRGIGYGYTF

D: TRBD1
V: TRBV19
J: TRBJ1-3
size: .
DNA: TGTGCCAGTAGTATCTTCCGGACAGGGTCCGGAAACACCATATATTTT
CDR3: CASSIFRTGSGNTIYF

D: .
V: TRBV18
J: TRBJ2-1
size: .
DNA: TGTGCCAGCTCACCAAACAGGGAACTTAATGAGCAGTTCTTC
CDR3: CASSPNRELNEQFF

D: TRBD2
V: TRBV18
J: TRBJ2-1
size: .
DNA: TGTGCCAGCTCACCAAGGACTAGTGGTAATGAGCAGTTCTTC
CDR3: CASSPRTSGNEQFF